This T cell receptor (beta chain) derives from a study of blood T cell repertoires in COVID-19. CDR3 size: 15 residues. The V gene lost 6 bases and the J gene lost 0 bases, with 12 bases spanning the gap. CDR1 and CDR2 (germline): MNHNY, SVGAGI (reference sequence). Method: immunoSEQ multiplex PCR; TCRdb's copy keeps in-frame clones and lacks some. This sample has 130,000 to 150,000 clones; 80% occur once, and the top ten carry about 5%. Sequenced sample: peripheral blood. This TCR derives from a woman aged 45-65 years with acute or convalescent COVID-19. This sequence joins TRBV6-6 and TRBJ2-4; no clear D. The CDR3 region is CASRGDTLAKNIQYF. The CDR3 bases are TGTGCCAGCAGGGGTGACACTTTAGCCAAAAACATTCAGTACTTC.